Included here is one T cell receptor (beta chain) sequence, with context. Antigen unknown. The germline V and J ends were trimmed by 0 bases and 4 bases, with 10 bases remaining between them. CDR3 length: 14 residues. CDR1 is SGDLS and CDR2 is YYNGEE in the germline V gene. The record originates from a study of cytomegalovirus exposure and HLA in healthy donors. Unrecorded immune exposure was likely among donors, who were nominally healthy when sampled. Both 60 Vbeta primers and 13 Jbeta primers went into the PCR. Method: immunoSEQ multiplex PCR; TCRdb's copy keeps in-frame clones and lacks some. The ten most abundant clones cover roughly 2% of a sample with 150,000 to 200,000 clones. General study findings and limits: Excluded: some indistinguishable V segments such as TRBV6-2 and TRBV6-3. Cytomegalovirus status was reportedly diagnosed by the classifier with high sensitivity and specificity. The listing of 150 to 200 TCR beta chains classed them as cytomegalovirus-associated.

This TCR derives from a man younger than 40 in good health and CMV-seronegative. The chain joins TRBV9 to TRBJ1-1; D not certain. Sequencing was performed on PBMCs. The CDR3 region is CASSVDLGVTEAFF. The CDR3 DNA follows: TGTGCCAGCAGCGTAGATCTCGGGGTCACTGAAGCTTTCTTT.